This record looks at one T cell receptor (beta chain) sequence and its context. Antigen: not known. This CDR3 has 15 amino acids. Germline loops: CDR1 MNHEY, CDR2 SMNVEV (reference sequence). Trimming pared 4 bases from V and 8 bases from J, leaving 18 bases between. TCRdb keeps only in-frame clones here, not all; method: immunoSEQ multiplex PCR. The table has about 110,000 clones, approximately 90% seen once; the top ten hold around 14%. These data belong to a study of T cell responses to AZD1222 COVID-19 vaccine. The study, taken as a whole, reports: There were vaccine-associated CD4 TCRs across spike, dominant at 160-218 and 743-854. Donors were chiefly white British, with a greater number of females, and clonal diversity was perhaps underestimated. Sampling that yielded the repertoires occurred only after the peak T cell response. Nearly half of spike-specific TCRs reportedly go after variant regions that carry no mutations.

Sample: peripheral blood, taken 28 days after the second AZD1222 dose. The rearrangement links TRBV27 to TRBJ2-1; the D gene is possibly TRBD2 (5 bases). This TCR derives from an adult who received the AZD1222 COVID-19 vaccine. The CDR3 spells CASSSFGEERDEQFF. The DNA for the CDR3 is TGTGCCAGCAGTTCCTTCGGCGAGGAGAGGGATGAGCAGTTCTTC.